Below, 30 T cell receptor beta chains from the same sample are listed, as sequenced in a study of blood T cell repertoires in COVID-19. Assay used: immunoSEQ multiplex PCR; TCRdb lists only in-frame clones, some missing. The repertoire holds roughly 150,000 clones, with about 83% as singletons. Sequencing used peripheral blood. The receptors derive from a woman in her seventies who had recovered from COVID-19.

This clone is deemed medium-sized. The chain combines TRBV18 with TRBJ1-1, with D possibly TRBD1 on 6 matching bases. The CDR3 has 15 residues. With 3 bases removed from V and 3 bases from J, the gap between germline ends came to 14 bases. CDR1 is KGHSH and CDR2 is LQKENI in the germline V gene. The chain's CDR3 is CASSPPVGADTEAFF. The CDR3 DNA follows: TGTGCCAGCTCACCCCCGGTGGGGGCGGACACTGAAGCTTTCTTT.

The chain recombines TRBV7-3 with TRBJ2-7; TRBD2 agrees at 10 bases. The germline gives CDR1 SGHTA, CDR2 FQGTGA. The CDR3 spans 15 residues. The trim removed 0 bases at V and 2 bases at J, leaving 1 base unmatched. The chain's CDR3 is CASSLTGLAPYEQYF. The CDR3 nucleotides are TGTGCCAGCAGCTTAACGGGACTAGCGCCCTACGAGCAGTACTTC.

For the CDR3, the DNA is TGCGCCAGCAGCTTGACTCCTAGCGGGACGGAGTTCTTC. Translated, it gives CASSLTPSGTEFF. V and J are TRBV5-1 and TRBJ2-1, with TRBD2 identical over 9 bases. This CDR3 comprises 13 residues. J gave up 14 bases and V 1 base, and 7 bases lay outside the gene matches. The germline V gene has CDR1 SGHRS and CDR2 YFSETQ.

The rearrangement joins TRBV6-6 to TRBJ1-5; possible D gene TRBD1, 5 bases. Trimming removed 7 bases from V and 9 bases from J, with 16 bases in between. The CDR3 totals 13 residues. Germline CDR1 reads MNHNY; CDR2 reads SVGAGI (reference sequence). Here the CDR3 DNA reads TGTGCCAGCACCGCCGCCGCGGGGCGGCCCCAGCATTTT. This encodes CASTAAAGRPQHF.

As DNA, the CDR3 is TGTGCCAGCAGTGAATGGGAGGGCGGGGCGAACACCGGGGAGCTGTTTTTT. The encoded protein is CASSEWEGGANTGELFF. V is TRBV25-1 and J is TRBJ2-2; 7 bases line up with TRBD2. The ends lost 1 base at V and 0 bases at J; junction bases unmatched: 5. Germline loops: CDR1 MGHDK, CDR2 SYGVNS. CDR3 length: 17 residues.

This chain joins TRBV24-1 and TRBJ2-3; no firm D call. Germline V gives CDR1 KGHDR, CDR2 SFDVKD. V lost 2 bases and J lost 4, with 6 bases in between. This CDR3 comprises 13 residues. CDR3 nucleotide sequence: TGTGCCACCAGTGATTCCCAGGCAGATACGCAGTATTTT. Translating it yields CATSDSQADTQYF.

This clone appeared once. The chain couples TRBV7-2 to TRBJ2-2, with a weak D call TRBD2 (5 bases). The CDR3 runs 17 residues. V was shortened by 5 bases and J by 6 bases, with 22 bases between the two germline ends. Germline-derived CDR1 and CDR2 are SGHTA and FQGNSA. DNA for the CDR3: TGTGCCAGCAGCCCCGGGCGAGGCCGGGGTGGGTCCGGGGAGCTGTTTTTT. As protein: CASSPGRGRGGSGELFF. The full variable domain, rest sourced from reference TRBV7-2 and TRBJ2-2, is GAGVSQSPSNKVTEKGKDVELRCDPISGHTALYWYRQSLGQGLEFLIYFQGNSAPDKSGLPSDRFSAERTGGSVSTLTIQRTQQEDSAVYLCASSPGRGRGGSGELFFGEGSRLTVL.

The J gene is TRBJ1-5, the V gene TRBV6-5; 9 nucleotides line up with TRBD1. The V and J ends lost 6 bases and 7 bases, in that order; junction bases with no gene match: 4. The CDR3 extends over 13 amino acids. Germline values: CDR1 MNHEY, CDR2 SVGAGI. CDR3 sequence reads: CASRGQGTQPQHF. CDR3 sequence (DNA): TGTGCCAGCAGGGGACAGGGAACGCAGCCCCAGCATTTT.

In its sample, this clone was seen once. V and J are TRBV14 and TRBJ2-3, with 9 positions matching TRBD2. Trimming cost V 1 base and J 1 base; bases outside gene matches: 0. Germline V CDR1 and CDR2: SGHDN, FVKESK. The CDR3 has 15 amino acids. CDR3 residues: CASSQGTSGTDTQYF. In nucleotides, the CDR3 is TGTGCCAGCAGCCAAGGGACTAGCGGCACAGATACGCAGTATTTT.

This chain uses TRBV2 with TRBJ2-1, with TRBD1 matching 9 bases. The trim removed 3 bases at V and 8 bases at J, leaving 11 bases unmatched. CDR1 and CDR2 (germline): SNHLY, FYNNEI. The CDR3 covers 16 residues. The CDR3 here is CASSEGTGYPEDEQFF. The CDR3 coding sequence is TGTGCCAGCAGTGAGGGGACAGGGTATCCGGAGGATGAGCAGTTCTTC. Using reference TRBV2 and TRBJ2-1 for the parts outside the CDR3, the full variable domain is EPEVTQTPSHQVTQMGQEVILRCVPISNHLYFYWYRQILGQKVEFLVSFYNNEISEKSEIFDDQFSVERPDGSNFTLKIRSTKLEDSAMYFCASSEGTGYPEDEQFFGPGTRLTVL.

The gene calls are TRBV20-1 and TRBJ2-1; D is undetermined. Germline V gene sequence: CDR1 DFQATT, CDR2 SNEGSKA (reference sequence). The CDR3 runs 11 residues. V was pared by 0 bases and J by 9 bases, with 6 bases between. CDR3 nucleotides: TGCAGTGCTAGAGATCCGGTTGAGCAGTTCTTC. Protein product: CSARDPVEQFF.

The chain links TRBV5-4 to TRBJ2-5; weak D call: TRBD1 (6 bases). The V gene's germline CDR1 is SGHNT and CDR2 YYREEE (reference sequence). The CDR3 extends over 13 amino acids. Trimming left V 4 bases short and J 3 bases short, with 10 bases between. The DNA of the CDR3 is TGTGCCAGCAGCCCCCGGACAGAAGAGACCCAGTACTTC. It yields the protein CASSPRTEETQYF. Looking up the rest from reference TRBV5-4 and TRBJ2-5 gives the full variable domain: ETGVTQSPTHLIKTRGQQVTLRCSSQSGHNTVSWYQQALGQGPQFIFQYYREEENGRGNFPPRFSGLQFPNYSSELNVNALELDDSALYLCASSPRTEETQYFGPGTRLLVL.

CDR3: CASRDSYGYTF. The CDR3 DNA is TGTGCCAGCAGAGACAGCTATGGCTACACCTTC. The chain employs TRBV28 and TRBJ1-2, with D perhaps matching TRBD1 (5 bases). V lost 6 bases, J lost 4 bases, and 6 bases lay in between. CDR3 length equals 11 residues. CDR1 and CDR2 from the germline V gene are MDHEN and SYDVKM.

This clone has a single count. The V gene is TRBV28, the J gene TRBJ1-3; D is uncertain. Germline CDR1 MDHEN, CDR2 SYDVKM. This CDR3 contains 14 residues. V dropped 4 bases and J dropped 2 bases, with 9 bases sitting between them. The CDR3 DNA sequence: TGTGCCAGCAGTTACCGCGAGACTGGAAACACCATATATTTT. It specifies CASSYRETGNTIYF.

This chain links TRBV15 with TRBJ2-5, with D maybe TRBD1 (7 bases). This CDR3 comprises 14 residues. The germline V gene encodes CDR1 LNHNV and CDR2 YYDKDF (reference sequence). V lost 7 bases, J lost 5 bases, and 17 bases lay in between. This chain's CDR3 is CATTPAGGWETQYF. Written as DNA, the CDR3 is TGTGCCACCACCCCCGCAGGGGGGTGGGAGACCCAGTACTTC.

This clone was seen a handful of times. The chain has TRBV15 and TRBJ2-1, with 14 positions matching TRBD2. Germline V CDR1 and CDR2: LNHNV, YYDKDF (reference sequence). The CDR3 contains 17 residues. V was clipped by 0 bases and J by 5 bases; unmatched bases: 3. Here the CDR3 DNA reads TGTGCCACCAGCAGAGAGGAGGGACTAGCGGGAGACAATGAGCAGTTCTTC. Residues: CATSREEGLAGDNEQFF.

The chain combines TRBV30 with TRBJ1-6, with D maybe TRBD1 (5 bases). V was shortened by 0 bases and J by 8 bases, with 11 bases between the two germline ends. The CDR3 runs 14 residues. Germline values: CDR1 GTSNPN, CDR2 SVGIG (reference sequence). This chain's CDR3 is CAWSVRVGDSPLHF. The DNA of the CDR3 is TGTGCCTGGAGTGTACGGGTAGGGGATTCACCCCTCCACTTT.

The rearrangement links TRBV6-2 or TRBV6-3 to TRBJ1-5, with D hard to call. Germline V CDR1 and CDR2: MNHEY, SVGEGT. V lost 1 base, J lost 6 bases, and 4 bases lay in between. The CDR3 length is 12 residues. The CDR3 is CASSYWSQPQHF. The CDR3 nucleotides are TGTGCCAGCAGTTACTGGAGTCAGCCCCAGCATTTT.

Only one count was recorded for this clone. CDR3 loop: CASSPPRGQVNTGELFF. Here the CDR3 DNA reads TGTGCCAGCAGCCCCCCGAGGGGACAGGTGAACACCGGGGAGCTGTTTTTT. This chain connects TRBV9 to TRBJ2-2; 8 bases line up with TRBD1. Germline V gives CDR1 SGDLS, CDR2 YYNGEE. Unmatched junction bases numbered 9, after V lost 4 bases and J lost 1 base. The CDR3 is 17 amino acids.

The rearrangement links TRBV11-2 to TRBJ2-3; D remains ambiguous. This CDR3 is 13 amino acids long. From germline, CDR1 is SGHAT and CDR2 FQNNGV. Trimming stripped 7 bases from V and 9 bases from J, with 17 bases between. CDR3 loop: CASTQFEATTQYF. In nucleotides, the CDR3 is TGTGCCAGCACCCAGTTCGAGGCCACGACGCAGTATTTT.

The chain employs TRBV2 and TRBJ2-1, with 12 bases that match TRBD2. The CDR3 sequence is 15 residues long. Germline V gene data show CDR1 as SNHLY and CDR2 as FYNNEI. The trim removed 7 bases at V and 9 bases at J, leaving 10 bases unmatched. This CDR3 is CASTATSGGHGEQFF. The DNA of the CDR3 is TGTGCCAGCACCGCAACTAGCGGGGGGCACGGTGAGCAGTTCTTC.

The rearrangement uses TRBV6-2 or TRBV6-3 and TRBJ2-5; maybe TRBD1 (6 bases). Trimming shortened V by 2 bases and J by 7 bases, and 8 bases separated the two germline ends. The CDR3 loop spans 12 amino acids. Germline-derived CDR1 and CDR2 are MNHEY and SVGEGT. This chain's CDR3 is CASSYPQGTQYF. The CDR3 nucleotides are TGTGCCAGCAGTTACCCACAGGGGACCCAGTACTTC.

The rearrangement joins TRBV6-2 or TRBV6-3 to TRBJ2-7; TRBD1 matches 10 bases. Germline CDR1 and CDR2: MNHEY and SVGEGT. The CDR3 runs 16 residues. Trimming took 2 bases from V and 7 from J; bases not matched to a gene: 11. The CDR3 reads CASSYGGDRGLGEQYF. The CDR3, as DNA: TGTGCCAGCAGTTACGGCGGGGACAGGGGCTTGGGGGAGCAGTACTTC.

The chain recombines TRBV23-1 with TRBJ1-5, with D possibly TRBD1 on 5 matching bases. TRBV23-1 counts as an open reading frame of uncertain function. V shed 3 bases and J shed 2 bases, with 8 bases lying between them. The CDR3 has 14 amino acids. For the CDR3, the DNA is TGCGCCAGCAGTCAGGTACAGGGCAATCAGCCCCAGCATTTT. This encodes CASSQVQGNQPQHF.

The chain uses TRBV6-1 and TRBJ1-5; 7 bases line up with TRBD1. Germline values: CDR1 MNHNS, CDR2 SASEGT. The V and J ends lost 5 bases and 3 bases, in that order; junction bases with no gene match: 4. This CDR3 has 14 amino acids. CDR3 loop: CASSPGQTNQPQHF. For the CDR3, the DNA is TGTGCCAGCAGTCCGGGACAGACCAATCAGCCCCAGCATTTT.

J is TRBJ2-1 and V is TRBV3-1 (or the pseudogene TRBV3-2), with 9 bases lining up with TRBD2. V dropped 0 bases and J dropped 3; count of bases not matched to a gene: 3. The CDR3 is 16 residues long. Germline-derived CDR1 and CDR2 are LGHDT and YNNKEL (reference sequence). The CDR3 region has the DNA TGTGCCAGCAGCCAAGATGGACTAGCGCACTACAATGAGCAGTTCTTC. Translated: CASSQDGLAHYNEQFF.

V is TRBV24-1 and J is TRBJ2-4; 12 nucleotides agree with TRBD2. In germline, CDR1 is KGHDR, CDR2 SFDVKD. CDR3 length: 14 amino acids. The ends lost 9 bases at V and 5 bases at J; junction bases unmatched: 4. CDR3 nucleotide sequence: TGTGCCACCGCCACTAGCGGGAGGCAAAACATTCAGTACTTC. Translation gives CATATSGRQNIQYF.

V gene TRBV27 combines with J gene TRBJ2-7; TRBD2 aligns across 9 bases. The CDR3 loop spans 15 amino acids. Germline V lookup: CDR1 MNHEY, CDR2 SMNVEV (reference sequence). V was clipped by 6 bases and J by 0 bases; unmatched bases: 6. The CDR3 loop reads CASSRSGRSSYEQYF. DNA for the CDR3: TGTGCCAGCAGCCGCAGCGGGAGGAGCTCCTACGAGCAGTACTTC.

Only a few counts were recorded for this clone. The gene calls are TRBV18 and TRBJ2-2, with D maybe TRBD2 (6 bases). This CDR3 is 13 amino acids long. Germline-derived CDR1 and CDR2 are KGHSH and LQKENI. V was trimmed by 2 bases and J by 5 bases, leaving 6 bases between them. CDR3 coding DNA: TGTGCCAGCTCACCAGGGGGGACCGGGGAGCTGTTTTTT. Translation gives CASSPGGTGELFF.

This clone was detected a few times. The chain recombines TRBV7-8 with TRBJ1-1, with a weak D call TRBD1 (6 bases). Germline values: CDR1 SGHVS, CDR2 FQNEAQ. CDR3 length: 14 residues. The ends were cut back, 3 bases at V and 3 bases at J, with 11 bases in the middle. CDR3 region: CASSLRGKYTEAFF. CDR3 sequence (DNA): TGTGCCAGCAGCTTGAGGGGGAAGTACACTGAAGCTTTCTTT. Full variable domain (rest looked up from reference TRBV7-8 and TRBJ1-1): GAGVSQSPRYKVAKRGQDVALRCDPISGHVSLFWYQQALGQGPEFLTYFQNEAQLDKSGLPSDRFFAERPEGSVSTLKIQRTQQEDSAVYLCASSLRGKYTEAFFGQGTRLTVV.